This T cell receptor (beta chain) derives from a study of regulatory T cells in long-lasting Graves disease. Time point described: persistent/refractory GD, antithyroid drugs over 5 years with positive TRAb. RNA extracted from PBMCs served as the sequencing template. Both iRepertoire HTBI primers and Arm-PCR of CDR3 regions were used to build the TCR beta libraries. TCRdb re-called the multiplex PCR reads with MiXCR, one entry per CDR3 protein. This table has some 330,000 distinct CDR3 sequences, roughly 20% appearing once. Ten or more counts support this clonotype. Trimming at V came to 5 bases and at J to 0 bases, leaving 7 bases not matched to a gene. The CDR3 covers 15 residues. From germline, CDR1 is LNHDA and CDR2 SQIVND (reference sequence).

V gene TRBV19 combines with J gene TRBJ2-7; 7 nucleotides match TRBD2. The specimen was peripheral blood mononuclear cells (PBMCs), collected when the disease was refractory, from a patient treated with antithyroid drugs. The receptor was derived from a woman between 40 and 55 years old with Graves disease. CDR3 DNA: TGTGCCAGTAGTCGCGGGAGAGCCTTCTCCTACGAGCAGTACTTC. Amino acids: CASSRGRAFSYEQYF.